Listed here are 10 T cell receptor beta chains from one sample, sequenced in a study of CD8 T cells in ankylosing spondylitis. Study findings and constraints: A TCR beta motif of under ten highly homologous variants appeared characteristic of ankylosing spondylitis blood.

TCRdb recomputed calls from the 5' RACE reads with MiXCR, one row per CDR3 protein. The data hold about 90,000 distinct CDR3 sequences, with around 8.5% observed a single time. These receptors have no identified antigens. The specimen sequenced was blood, either unsorted or a sorted T cell fraction (not recorded which). The source is a male donor with ankylosing spondylitis.

This clonotype was picked up a small number of times. The chain joins TRBV20-1 to TRBJ2-2; D is perhaps TRBD2 (6 bases). Deletions cut 5 bases from V and 5 bases from J, with 15 bases between. Germline CDR1 DFQATT, CDR2 SNEGSKA (reference sequence). The CDR3 length is 14 residues. The CDR3 DNA is TGCAGTGCTCCCCCGGGAGATCAGACCGGGGAGCTGTTTTTT. It translates to CSAPPGDQTGELFF.

This clonotype was seen only a few times. The chain employs TRBV3-1 and TRBJ1-5, with D possibly TRBD1 on 5 matching bases. The CDR3 sequence is 14 residues long. V lost 4 bases to trimming and J lost 9 bases, with 16 bases between them. Germline V gene sequence: CDR1 LGHDT, CDR2 YNNKEL (reference sequence). The CDR3 sequence: CASSRGGTDGPQHF. The CDR3 nucleotides read TGTGCCAGCAGCCGGGGCGGCACCGATGGGCCCCAGCATTTT.

This clonotype turned up a few times. The chain has TRBV4-1 and TRBJ2-6; TRBD1 matches 8 bases. Germline values: CDR1 MGHRA, CDR2 YSYEKL. The CDR3 has 18 amino acids. After removal of 4 bases from V and 3 bases from J, the junction contained 11 bases not matched to a gene. CDR3 sequence: CASSRSPGQDFGANVLTF. As DNA, the CDR3 is TGCGCCAGCAGCCGATCCCCGGGACAGGATTTTGGGGCCAACGTCCTGACTTTC.

V and J are TRBV24-1 and TRBJ2-7; D is uncertain. Germline CDR1 and CDR2: KGHDR and SFDVKD. This CDR3 contains 13 residues. V gave up 3 bases and J gave up 3 bases, with 8 bases separating them. CDR3 sequence reads: CATSDPRGYEQYF. DNA for the CDR3: TGTGCCACCAGTGATCCCCGTGGCTACGAGCAGTACTTC.

This clonotype was seen many times. The V and J genes are TRBV20-1 and TRBJ1-2; D unclear. Germline assignment: CDR1 DFQATT and CDR2 SNEGSKA (reference sequence). V lost 3 bases, J lost 7 bases, and 24 bases lay in between. This CDR3 is 16 amino acids long. The CDR3 loop is CSASAVVPAVDGGYTF. As DNA, the CDR3 is TGCAGTGCTAGCGCGGTGGTCCCTGCTGTAGATGGTGGCTACACCTTC.

This rearrangement joins TRBV7-6 to TRBJ1-1; D is ambiguous. The V gene's germline CDR1 is SGHVS and CDR2 FNYEAQ. The ends were cut back, 11 bases at V and 5 bases at J, with 9 bases in the middle. The CDR3 runs 10 residues. The CDR3: CAVERTEAFF. DNA for the CDR3: TGTGCCGTCGAGCGAACTGAAGCTTTCTTT.

The chain links TRBV10-2 to TRBJ2-7; D call uncertain. CDR1 and CDR2 (germline): WSHSY, SAAADI. This CDR3 has 14 residues. With 1 base removed from V and 2 bases from J, the gap between germline ends came to 9 bases. Here the CDR3 reads CASSEFGLPYEQYF. CDR3 DNA sequence: TGCGCCAGCAGTGAGTTCGGCCTCCCCTACGAGCAGTACTTC.

This chain connects TRBV7-9 to TRBJ2-1; unclear D gene. The CDR3 contains 15 residues. Per the germline V gene, CDR1 is SEHNR and CDR2 is FQNEAQ (reference sequence). V was shortened by 5 bases and J by 1 base, with 12 bases between the two germline ends. Here the CDR3 DNA reads TGTGCCAGCAGCCCGCCTTTGATATCCTACAATGAGCAGTTCTTC. Protein product: CASSPPLISYNEQFF.

This sequence joins TRBV13 and TRBJ2-3, with 8 nucleotides matching TRBD2. Germline V gene sequence: CDR1 PRHDT, CDR2 FYEKMQ (reference sequence). Trimming at V came to 2 bases and at J to 4 bases, leaving 5 bases not matched to a gene. The CDR3 loop spans 15 amino acids. DNA of the CDR3: TGTGCCAGCAGCTTACAGACTAGCGATGCAGATACGCAGTATTTT. It encodes CASSLQTSDADTQYF.

The CDR3 region is CAWSVPRNTEAFF. The CDR3, as DNA: TGTGCCTGGAGTGTCCCGAGGAACACTGAAGCTTTCTTT. This sequence joins TRBV30 and TRBJ1-1, with no clear D. Trimming stripped 0 bases from V and 1 base from J, with 6 bases between. The CDR3 has 13 amino acids. The germline CDR1 and CDR2 sequences are GTSNPN and SVGIG (reference sequence).